This record looks at one T cell receptor (beta chain) sequence and its context. Its antigen remains unknown. The record originates from a study of T cell responses to AZD1222 COVID-19 vaccine. General study findings and limits: Samples come after the peak T cell response, not at day 14.

The germline CDR1 and CDR2 sequences are MDHEN and SYDVKM. Trimming cost V 6 bases and J 5 bases, with 13 bases left between them. The CDR3 runs 13 residues. Generated by immunoSEQ multiplex PCR, the TCRdb table keeps only in-frame clones and is missing some. The sample lists around 110,000 clones; almost 95% were seen once. The receptor was derived from an adult who received the AZD1222 COVID-19 vaccine. The material was peripheral blood, obtained 28 days after the second AZD1222 dose. The chain carries TRBV28 and TRBJ1-1; tentatively, D is TRBD1 (6 bases). CDR3 region: CASRQNRETEAFF. CDR3 coding DNA: TGTGCCAGCAGACAAAACAGGGAAACTGAAGCTTTCTTT.